This entry concerns a single TCR beta chain. V was clipped by 2 bases and J by 6 bases, with 17 bases between them. The CDR3 is 16 amino acids. Germline V gives CDR1 SGHNT, CDR2 YENEEA. The data derive from a study of cytomegalovirus exposure and HLA in healthy donors. The PCR employed 60 Vbeta primers together with 13 Jbeta primers. Assay used: immunoSEQ multiplex PCR; TCRdb lists only in-frame clones, some missing. Of 250,000 to 350,000 clones detected, roughly 80% appear once; the ten largest clones hold roughly 0.31%. This sequence originates from a girl aged 2 to 10 in good health and CMV-seronegative. The V gene is TRBV11-3, the J gene TRBJ2-1; tentatively, D is TRBD1 (6 bases). The sequenced material came from PBMCs. CDR3 nucleotide sequence: TGTGCCAGCAGCTTACTAACGGACCGAGGGGGCAATGAGCAGTTCTTC. Protein sequence: CASSLLTDRGGNEQFF.